This T cell receptor beta chain was recorded in a study of post-analysis software for immune sequencing data. Study as a whole: There were relapsing-remitting, secondary progressive and progressive-relapsing multiple sclerosis among the disease courses included.

The CDR3 runs to 11 residues. V was cut by 3 bases and J by 10 bases, with 4 bases left in between. Incorporated into the TCR beta cDNA libraries were unique molecular identifiers, which served to reduce PCR and sequencing biases. The authors obtained some 500,000 cDNA molecules from roughly 1.1 to 9.2 million T cells. From the PCR reads, TCRdb called clonotypes with MiXCR, one entry per CDR3 protein. The data contain 350,000 to 500,000 distinct CDR3 sequences, roughly 38% of them singletons. Study observations and caveats: Strong co-clustering by F measure was evident for samples that had been prepared in the same batch. A handful of TRBV segments appeared more often in patients than in controls, and TRBV5-6, TRBV5-1 and TRBV20-1 were among these.

A note on this clonotype: Its antigen is not identified.

This chain uses TRBV12-3 or TRBV12-4 with TRBJ1-6; D ambiguous. The sample comprised blood. This TCR was sampled from a girl aged 2 to 10 with multiple sclerosis. The chain's CDR3 is CASSFGSPLHF. The CDR3 coding sequence is TGTGCCAGCAGTTTTGGGTCACCCCTCCACTTT.